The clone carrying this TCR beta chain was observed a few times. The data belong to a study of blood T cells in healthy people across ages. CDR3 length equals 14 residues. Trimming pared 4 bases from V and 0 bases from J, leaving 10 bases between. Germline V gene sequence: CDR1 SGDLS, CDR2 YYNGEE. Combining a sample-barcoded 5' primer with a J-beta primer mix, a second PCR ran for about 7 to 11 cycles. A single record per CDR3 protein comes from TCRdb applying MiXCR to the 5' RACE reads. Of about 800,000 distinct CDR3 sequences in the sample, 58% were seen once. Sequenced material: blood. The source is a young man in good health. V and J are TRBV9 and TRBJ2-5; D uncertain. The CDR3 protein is CASSKTRYQETQYF. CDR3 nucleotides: TGTGCCAGCAGCAAGACAAGGTACCAAGAGACCCAGTACTTC. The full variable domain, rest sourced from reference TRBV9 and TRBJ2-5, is DSGVTQTPKHLITATGQRVTLRCSPRSGDLSVYWYQQSLDQGLQFLIQYYNGEERAKGNILERFSAQQFPDLHSELNLSSLELGDSALYFCASSKTRYQETQYFGPGTRLLVL.